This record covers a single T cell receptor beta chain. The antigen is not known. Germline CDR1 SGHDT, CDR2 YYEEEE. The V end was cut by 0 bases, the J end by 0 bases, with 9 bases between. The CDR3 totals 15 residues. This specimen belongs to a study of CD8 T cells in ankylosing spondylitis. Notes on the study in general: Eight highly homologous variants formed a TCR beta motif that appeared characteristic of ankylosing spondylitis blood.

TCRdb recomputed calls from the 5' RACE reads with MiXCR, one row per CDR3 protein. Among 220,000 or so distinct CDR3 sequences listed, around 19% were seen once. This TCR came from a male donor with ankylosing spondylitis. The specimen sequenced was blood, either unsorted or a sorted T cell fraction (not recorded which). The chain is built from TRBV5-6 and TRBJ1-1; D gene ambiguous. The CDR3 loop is CASSLGVDLNTEAFF. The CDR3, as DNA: TGTGCCAGCAGCTTGGGCGTTGATCTGAACACTGAAGCTTTCTTT.